This T cell receptor (beta chain) stems from a study of early T cells in non-severe SARS-CoV-2 infection (dated by TCRdb to the early 2020s). Study-wide context: Because TCR sequencing was done on bulk RNA from unsorted whole blood, the alpha and beta chains could not be paired. Summary of the overall study and its limitations: VDJdb matching was skewed toward anti-spike CD8 responses, so virus-specific expansions were likely underestimated and private and CD4 specificities were missed.

Set within a cohort of healthcare workers in London, UK, this nested case-control study involved weekly PCR testing of nasopharyngeal swabs along with blood sampling. Healthcare workers were recruited between 23 and 31 March 2020, during the week of the UK lockdown, and were followed weekly for up to about 15 weeks. To prepare the library, 5' RACE was applied. Reads for this sample came from a NextSeq 500. Unique molecular identifiers were attached to individual cDNA molecules in the TCR library protocol so that sequencing error and PCR bias could be corrected. TCR alpha and beta chains were both sequenced, and the abundances of alpha and beta sequences in each sample were closely correlated with each other. Turning to the authors' computational methods: Decombinator V4 was used to annotate TCR sequences for V gene, J gene and CDR3. Expanded TCRs were defined as changing significantly between any two time points under a Poisson model with p below 0.0001. TCR abundances were normalised to the total number of TCRs sequenced per sample and were expressed as counts per million. TRAV1-2 paired with TRAJ12, TRAJ20 or TRAJ33 defined MAIT TCRs, while TRAV10 paired with TRAJ18 defined iNKT TCRs. VDJdb, accessed on 1 November 2021, was searched for TCRs annotated for CMV, EBV and SARS-CoV-2, and TCRs annotated for more than one antigen were excluded. TCRdb ran its own pipeline on the public reads, namely fastp trimming at Q25 and MiXCR clone calling, and kept in-frame beta chains. Every entry covers one CDR3 protein and lists the most common genes and DNA from its rows. The V and J calls and clone size are TCRdb's, not the authors'. Across this sample there are around 31,000 distinct CDR3 sequences, with 8.5% to 10% seen only once. Roughly 13% of the sample lies in the top ten.

This clonotype showed up many times. Its antigen remains unidentified. Base qualities are not at hand, and no much larger clone is one base apart. The CDR3, cysteine through phenylalanine, is 15 amino acids long. Of all the DNA, just the CDR3 is kept, 45 bases in frame from base 1. V trim: 5 bases; J trim: 8 bases; unmatched bases: 4. This sequence was found in an adult who was a healthcare worker with PCR-confirmed SARS-CoV-2 infection or an uninfected control (not recorded which). Rearrangement joined TRBV12-3 or TRBV12-4 to TRBJ1-6, with 12 junctional bases fitting TRBD1. The sample was whole blood. CDR3 region: CASSDGTGGDSPLHF. The sequenced DNA: TGTGCCAGCAGTGACGGGACAGGGGGCGATTCACCCCTCCACTTT.